The T cell receptor beta chain under discussion was sequenced for a study of PD-1 blockade in classical Hodgkin lymphoma. Produced via immunoSEQ multiplex PCR; TCRdb's table is partial and in-frame only. The sample carries approximately 27,000 clones, over 70% recorded once. The CDR3 sequence is 12 residues long. Trimming shortened V by 3 bases and J by 5 bases, and 5 bases separated the two germline ends. The germline CDR1 and CDR2 sequences are KGHSH and LQKENI. The time point denotes: cycle 4 day 1 (C4D1), after 6 weeks of nivolumab. Brentuximab vedotin exposure varied among the patients, all of whom had relapsed after autologous stem cell transplantation.

This chain joins TRBV18 and TRBJ1-3; D uncertain. This TCR came from a human donor with classical Hodgkin lymphoma. This sample comprised peripheral blood mononuclear cells (PBMCs), obtained before the fourth cycle of nivolumab. CDR3 in DNA: TGTGCCAGCTCACCTGACAGAAACACCATATATTTT. Protein: CASSPDRNTIYF.